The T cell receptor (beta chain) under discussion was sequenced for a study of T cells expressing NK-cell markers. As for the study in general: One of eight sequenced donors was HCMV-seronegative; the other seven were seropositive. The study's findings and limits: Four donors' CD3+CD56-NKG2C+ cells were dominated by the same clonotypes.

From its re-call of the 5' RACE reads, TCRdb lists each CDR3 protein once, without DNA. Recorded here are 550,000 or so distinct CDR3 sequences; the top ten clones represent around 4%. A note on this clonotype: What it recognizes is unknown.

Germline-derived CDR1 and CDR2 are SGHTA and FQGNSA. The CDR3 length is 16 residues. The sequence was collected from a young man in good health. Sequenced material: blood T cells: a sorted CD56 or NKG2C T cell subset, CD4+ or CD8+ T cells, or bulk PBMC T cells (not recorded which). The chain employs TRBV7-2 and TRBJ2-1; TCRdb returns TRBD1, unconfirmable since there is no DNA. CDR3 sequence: CASSFSGGSTYNEQFF.